A selection of T cell receptor beta chains follows, all from one sample in a study of radiation and T cells in renal cell carcinoma. The data were produced by immunoSEQ multiplex PCR, yet TCRdb's version contains in-frame clones alone and is incomplete. The sample carries around 30,000 clones, about 85% recorded once. Sequencing used blood, obtained from a patient whose treatment included radiotherapy and nephrectomy. These receptors all stem from a man aged 55 to 70 with renal cell carcinoma. Both conserved end residues are part of each CDR3. The D gene is left open where the match is weak. Clone size is shown for a subset of rows, as once, few, many or a class of expanded clone.

V: TRBV7-3
size: -
D: -
J: TRBJ2-5
CDR3: CASSFASRGPQETQYF
DNA: TGTGCCAGCAGCTTCGCTAGTAGGGGCCCTCAAGAGACCCAGTACTTC

V: TRBV5-6
size: -
D: -
J: TRBJ2-3
CDR3: CASSVGPLTDTQYF
DNA: TGTGCCAGCAGCGTGGGACCCCTCACAGATACGCAGTATTTT

V: TRBV7-2
size: -
D: TRBD1
J: TRBJ1-4
CDR3: CASSLNRGPEKLFF
DNA: TGTGCCAGCAGCCTCAACAGGGGGCCCGAAAAACTGTTTTTT

V: TRBV7-6
size: -
D: -
J: TRBJ1-5
CDR3: CASGDTYQPQHF
DNA: TGTGCCAGCGGGGACACGTATCAGCCCCAGCATTTT

V: TRBV10-1
size: -
D: TRBD2
J: TRBJ2-3
CDR3: CASRGTSGTCTDTQYF
DNA: TGCGCCAGCAGGGGGACTAGCGGGACCTGCACAGATACGCAGTATTTT

V: TRBV5-6
size: -
D: -
J: TRBJ2-7
CDR3: CASSSPQGPEQYF
DNA: TGTGCCAGCAGCTCCCCCCAGGGCCCCGAGCAGTACTTC

V: TRBV11-2
size: few
D: -
J: TRBJ2-7
CDR3: CASSPAIDSYEQYF
DNA: TGTGCCAGCAGCCCTGCGATCGACTCCTACGAGCAGTACTTC

V: TRBV30
size: few
D: TRBD1
J: TRBJ1-2
CDR3: CAWSVPDRVGLPYGYTF
DNA: TGTGCCTGGAGTGTACCCGACAGGGTAGGGCTCCCGTATGGCTACACCTTC

V: TRBV6-5
size: -
D: TRBD1
J: TRBJ2-7
CDR3: CASRHPGQGVHEQYF
DNA: TGTGCCAGCAGACACCCCGGACAGGGGGTGCACGAGCAGTACTTC

V: TRBV5-6
size: -
D: TRBD1
J: TRBJ2-4
CDR3: CASSLDRGNIQYF
DNA: TGTGCCAGCAGCCTGGACAGGGGGAACATTCAGTACTTC

V: TRBV5-1
size: -
D: -
J: TRBJ2-1
CDR3: CASNLNDGEQFF
DNA: TGCGCCAGCAATCTGAACGACGGTGAGCAGTTCTTC

V: TRBV11-2
size: -
D: -
J: TRBJ2-2
CDR3: CASSQLWDFNTGELFF
DNA: TGTGCCAGCAGCCAACTGTGGGACTTTAACACCGGGGAGCTGTTTTTT

V: TRBV5-1
size: -
D: TRBD2
J: TRBJ2-7
CDR3: CASSLVASGGPGEQYF
DNA: TGCGCCAGCAGCTTGGTGGCTAGCGGGGGCCCCGGGGAGCAGTACTTC

V: TRBV9
size: -
D: -
J: TRBJ1-2
CDR3: CASSVGGYDGYTF
DNA: TGTGCCAGCAGCGTAGGGGGGTATGATGGCTACACCTTC

V: TRBV9
size: -
D: TRBD2
J: TRBJ2-3
CDR3: CASSVAGGGLTDTQYF
DNA: TGTGCCAGCAGCGTAGCGGGAGGAGGACTCACAGATACGCAGTATTTT

V: TRBV10-3
size: -
D: TRBD2
J: TRBJ2-5
CDR3: CAISEFTSGRETQYF
DNA: TGTGCCATCAGTGAGTTTACTAGCGGGAGGGAGACCCAGTACTTC

V: TRBV7-2
size: -
D: -
J: TRBJ1-3
CDR3: CASSFGGGKGNTIYF
DNA: TGTGCCAGCAGCTTTGGGGGAGGGAAGGGAAACACCATATATTTT

V: TRBV29-1
size: -
D: -
J: TRBJ2-5
CDR3: CSVERVQRGETQYF
DNA: TGCAGCGTTGAAAGGGTCCAGAGGGGGGAGACCCAGTACTTC

V: TRBV20-1
size: -
D: -
J: TRBJ1-3
CDR3: CSVPGGNTIYF
DNA: TGCAGTGTTCCGGGAGGAAACACCATATATTTT

V: TRBV6-5
size: once
D: -
J: TRBJ1-2
CDR3: CASSLQRGVYGYTF
DNA: TGTGCCAGCAGTTTACAGAGGGGCGTATATGGCTACACCTTC

V: TRBV5-1
size: -
D: TRBD1
J: TRBJ1-2
CDR3: CASSSRDRVFNYGYTF
DNA: TGCGCCAGCAGCTCCCGGGACAGAGTCTTTAACTATGGCTACACCTTC

V: TRBV13
size: -
D: -
J: TRBJ2-7
CDR3: CASSFNRVSYEQYF
DNA: TGTGCCAGCAGCTTTAACAGGGTTAGCTACGAGCAGTACTTC

V: TRBV2
size: -
D: -
J: TRBJ2-7
CDR3: CASSEDRVWGEQYF
DNA: TGTGCCAGCAGTGAAGACAGGGTATGGGGCGAGCAGTACTTC

V: TRBV2
size: -
D: TRBD2
J: TRBJ2-7
CDR3: CASSHPWREGYEQYF
DNA: TGTGCCAGCAGTCATCCTTGGCGGGAGGGCTACGAGCAGTACTTC

V: TRBV30
size: -
D: TRBD2
J: TRBJ2-5
CDR3: CAWRLAGGPETQYF
DNA: TGTGCCTGGAGACTAGCGGGAGGGCCGGAGACCCAGTACTTC

V: TRBV18
size: once
D: -
J: TRBJ2-6
CDR3: CASSPGSGTPSGANVLTF
DNA: TGTGCCAGCTCACCAGGCTCCGGGACACCCTCTGGGGCCAACGTCCTGACTTTC

V: TRBV5-1
size: -
D: TRBD2
J: TRBJ2-7
CDR3: CASSRTSGLYEQYF
DNA: TGCGCCAGCAGCAGGACTAGCGGCCTATACGAGCAGTACTTC

V: TRBV19
size: -
D: -
J: TRBJ2-6
CDR3: CASSIGGGRVSSGANVLTF
DNA: TGTGCCAGTAGTATAGGGGGGGGCCGAGTTAGCTCTGGGGCCAACGTCCTGACTTTC

V: TRBV5-1
size: -
D: TRBD1
J: TRBJ1-1
CDR3: CASSLKGAQGGTEAFF
DNA: TGCGCCAGCAGCTTGAAGGGGGCACAGGGAGGCACTGAAGCTTTCTTT

V: TRBV7-2
size: few
D: -
J: TRBJ2-2
CDR3: CASSPSLGDTGELFF
DNA: TGTGCCAGCAGCCCGTCGCTGGGGGACACCGGGGAGCTGTTTTTT

V: TRBV29-1
size: -
D: -
J: TRBJ1-2
CDR3: CSVEIPGMAYGYTF
DNA: TGCAGCGTTGAAATACCGGGGATGGCCTATGGCTACACCTTC

V: TRBV4-2
size: -
D: TRBD1
J: TRBJ2-3
CDR3: CASSRTGFTDTQYF
DNA: TGTGCCAGCAGCCGGACAGGGTTCACAGATACGCAGTATTTT

V: TRBV27
size: -
D: -
J: TRBJ1-6
CDR3: CASSLSVGSSFKSPLHF
DNA: TGTGCCAGCAGTTTATCGGTCGGATCGAGTTTCAAGTCACCCCTCCACTTT

V: TRBV5-1
size: once
D: TRBD1
J: TRBJ2-5
CDR3: CASSAIQGFRETQYF
DNA: TGCGCCAGCAGCGCAATACAGGGGTTCCGAGAGACCCAGTACTTC

V: TRBV14
size: -
D: TRBD1
J: TRBJ2-7
CDR3: CASSQVGPRGWYEQYF
DNA: TGTGCCAGCAGCCAAGTCGGGCCCAGGGGGTGGTACGAGCAGTACTTC

V: TRBV5-6
size: once
D: -
J: TRBJ2-7
CDR3: CASSLGEGTYEQYF
DNA: TGTGCCAGCAGTTTGGGAGAAGGAACCTACGAGCAGTACTTC

V: TRBV6-6
size: -
D: -
J: TRBJ1-1
CDR3: CASSYGRGGEAFF
DNA: TGTGCCAGCAGTTACGGGCGAGGAGGTGAAGCTTTCTTT

V: TRBV7-2
size: -
D: -
J: TRBJ1-5
CDR3: CASSLGGHGQPQHF
DNA: TGTGCCAGCAGCTTAGGGGGCCATGGGCAGCCCCAGCATTTT

V: TRBV7-2
size: -
D: -
J: TRBJ2-1
CDR3: CASSLQADNEQFF
DNA: TGTGCCAGCAGCTTACAGGCTGACAATGAGCAGTTCTTC

V: TRBV30
size: once
D: -
J: TRBJ1-2
CDR3: CACFNYGYTF
DNA: TGTGCCTGCTTCAACTATGGCTACACCTTC

V: TRBV7-9
size: once
D: -
J: TRBJ1-3
CDR3: CASSAKSPGRLSSGNTIYF
DNA: TGTGCCAGCAGCGCAAAATCCCCGGGACGTCTGAGCTCTGGAAACACCATATATTTT

V: TRBV7-9
size: -
D: TRBD2
J: TRBJ2-5
CDR3: CASSRTSGRASGETQYF
DNA: TGTGCCAGCAGCCGGACTAGCGGGAGGGCCTCAGGGGAGACCCAGTACTTC

V: TRBV7-9
size: -
D: -
J: TRBJ2-7
CDR3: CASSLAGTVYEQYF
DNA: TGTGCCAGCAGCTTGGCCGGGACGGTCTACGAGCAGTACTTC

V: TRBV15
size: -
D: TRBD2
J: TRBJ2-1
CDR3: CATSRAAAGDYNEQFF
DNA: TGTGCCACCAGCAGAGCGGCAGCGGGAGACTACAATGAGCAGTTCTTC

V: TRBV29-1
size: medium-sized
D: -
J: TRBJ2-4
CDR3: CSVLGTNDNIQYF
DNA: TGCAGCGTCCTCGGGACAAACGATAACATTCAGTACTTC

V: TRBV6-4
size: -
D: -
J: TRBJ2-1
CDR3: CASSKGGEPYNEQFF
DNA: TGTGCCAGCAGTAAAGGGGGAGAGCCATACAATGAGCAGTTCTTC

V: TRBV15
size: -
D: TRBD1
J: TRBJ1-4
CDR3: CATRKVRQGGEKLFF
DNA: TGTGCCACCCGGAAAGTAAGACAGGGGGGAGAAAAACTGTTTTTT

V: TRBV5-5
size: -
D: TRBD2
J: TRBJ2-5
CDR3: CASSLASLAGQETQYF
DNA: TGTGCCAGCAGCTTGGCCTCCCTAGCGGGACAAGAGACCCAGTACTTC

V: TRBV6-6
size: -
D: -
J: TRBJ1-4
CDR3: CASSYSGFNDEKLFF
DNA: TGTGCCAGCAGTTACTCGGGCTTCAACGATGAAAAACTGTTTTTT